This T cell receptor (beta chain) was identified during a study of CXCR3-negative and CXCR3-positive naive CD8 T cells. Across the study: Roughly 140 million TRB reads in total, about 1.5 +/- 0.3 million per library.

Libraries were UMI-labeled 5' RACE TRB cDNA. Following a re-call of the 5' RACE reads, TCRdb has one entry per CDR3 protein and lacks DNA. This listing includes approximately 66,000 distinct CDR3 sequences. This CDR3 is built from 17 residues. CDR1 and CDR2 (germline): MDHEN, SYDVKM. The rearrangement links TRBV28 to TRBJ2-3; with no DNA, the TCRdb D assignment of TRBD2 cannot be verified. Material for sequencing was naive CXCR3- CD8+ T cells from blood. Specified subset: CD45RO-CCR7+CD27+CD95- naive CD8+ T cells lacking CXCR3 (TNR3-). The clonotype was recovered from a human donor in good health. Some clones in this sample may be carry-over from other donors' samples. The CDR3 sequence is CASSFGLAGVGTDTQYF.